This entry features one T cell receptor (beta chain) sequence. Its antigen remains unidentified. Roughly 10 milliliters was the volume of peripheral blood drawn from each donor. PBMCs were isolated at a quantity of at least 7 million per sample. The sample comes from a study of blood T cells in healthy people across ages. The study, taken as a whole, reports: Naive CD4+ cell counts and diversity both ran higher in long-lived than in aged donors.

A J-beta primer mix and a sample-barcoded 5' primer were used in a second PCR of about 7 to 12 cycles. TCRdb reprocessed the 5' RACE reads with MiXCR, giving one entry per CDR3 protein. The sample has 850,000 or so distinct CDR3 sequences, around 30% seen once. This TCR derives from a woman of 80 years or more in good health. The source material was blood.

CDR3 sequence reads: CATSREQGGGYTF. In DNA form, the CDR3 reads TGTGCCACCAGCAGAGAACAGGGAGGAGGCTACACCTTC. The rearrangement links TRBV15 to TRBJ1-2; D possibly corresponds to TRBD1 (6 bases). Germline CDR1 is LNHNV and CDR2 is YYDKDF (reference sequence). V was trimmed by 0 bases and J by 8 bases, leaving 10 bases between them. The CDR3 is 13 amino acids.